The clone carrying this T cell receptor (beta chain) occurred a few times. Its specificity is unknown. These data are taken from a study of blood T cells in healthy people across ages. Findings and limits, study-wide: PBMCs left unsorted prevented a conclusive naive versus antigen-experienced comparison.

Sample-barcoded 5' priming and a J-beta primer mix drove a second PCR of roughly 6 to 12 cycles. TCRdb reanalysed the 5' RACE reads using MiXCR and keeps one entry per CDR3 protein. The data contain roughly 1.9 million distinct CDR3 sequences, 30% to 40% of them seen just once; the ten biggest clones take up about 21%. The V end lost 6 bases, the J end lost 2 bases, and 13 bases lay between the germline ends. The CDR3 has 14 residues. CDR1 LNHNV and CDR2 YYDKDF come from the germline V gene (reference sequence). The sequenced sample consisted of blood. The TCR originated in a human donor in good health. The V gene is TRBV15, the J gene TRBJ1-2; D unresolved. The CDR3 is CATSITPENYGYTF. DNA of the CDR3: TGTGCCACCAGTATAACACCCGAAAACTATGGCTACACCTTC. The variable domain in full, with the rest retrieved from reference TRBV15 and TRBJ1-2, is DAMVIQNPRYQVTQFGKPVTLSCSQTLNHNVMYWYQQKSSQAPKLLFHYYDKDFNNEADTPDNFQSRRPNTSFCFLDIRSPGLGDTAMYLCATSITPENYGYTFGSGTRLTVV.